The next 17 T cell receptor beta chains were all read from a single sample in a study of T cells after yellow fever vaccination. Via MiXCR, TCRdb re-called the 5' RACE reads, giving one row per CDR3 protein. This repertoire shows just under 600,000 distinct CDR3 sequences, 13% found once; its top ten account for roughly an eighth. The source material was PBMCs, sampled on the day of the yellow fever booster vaccination. The receptor set was obtained from a man under 40 who received the YFV17D yellow fever vaccine.

The chain employs TRBV12-3 or TRBV12-4 and TRBJ1-4; tentatively, D is TRBD1 (6 bases). The CDR3 length is 13 residues. The ends were cut back, 7 bases at V and 10 bases at J, with 16 bases in the middle. CDR3 nucleotide sequence: TGTGCCAGCACCGAAGGACAGCCGGGAAAACTGTTTTTT. Translating gives CASTEGQPGKLFF.

This clonotype was seen a few times. This rearrangement joins TRBV5-1 to TRBJ2-2; 9 bases are a match to TRBD2. The CDR3 runs to 17 residues. Germline V gene sequence: CDR1 SGHRS, CDR2 YFSETQ. The V segment lost 3 bases and the J segment 6 bases; nucleotides outside the gene matches: 12. The CDR3 region is CASSSVPLAGEAGELFF. The CDR3 DNA reads TGCGCCAGCAGCTCTGTCCCCTTAGCGGGAGAGGCCGGGGAGCTGTTTTTT.

The rearrangement links TRBV18 to TRBJ2-5, with D hard to call. Per the germline V gene, CDR1 is KGHSH and CDR2 is LQKENI. The length of the CDR3 is 11 residues. Trimming stripped 2 bases from V and 6 bases from J, with 4 bases between. Here the CDR3 DNA reads TGTGCCAGCTCACCAGAAAAGACCCAGTACTTC. It is translated as CASSPEKTQYF. The full variable domain, its missing parts supplied by reference TRBV18 and TRBJ2-5, is NAGVMQNPRHLVRRRGQEARLRCSPMKGHSHVYWYRQLPEEGLKFMVYLQKENIIDESGMPKERFSAEFPKEGPSILRIQQVVRGDSAAYFCASSPEKTQYFGPGTRLLVL.

This clonotype was seen many times. The chain combines TRBV27 with TRBJ2-1; D call uncertain. The CDR3 runs to 15 residues. From germline, CDR1 is MNHEY and CDR2 SMNVEV (reference sequence). The ends were cut back, 7 bases at V and 1 base at J, with 14 bases in the middle. The CDR3 bases are TGTGCCAGCAAGCCTAGTGTGGCGTCCTACAATGAGCAGTTCTTC. Translated, it gives CASKPSVASYNEQFF.

The chain uses TRBV7-3 and TRBJ2-1, with TRBD2 identical over 8 bases. The CDR3 extends over 16 amino acids. CDR1 and CDR2 (germline): SGHTA, FQGTGA. The J segment lost 4 bases and the V segment lost 3 bases, leaving 8 bases of the junction unmatched. CDR3 region: CASSLAAGRGYNEQFF. The CDR3 DNA follows: TGTGCCAGCAGCTTGGCGGCCGGGAGGGGGTACAATGAGCAGTTCTTC.

CDR3 region: CATSRASGRETQYF. The CDR3 nucleotides are TGTGCCACCAGCAGAGCGAGCGGGCGGGAGACCCAGTACTTC. The chain couples TRBV15 to TRBJ2-5; tentative D call: TRBD2 (6 bases). Per the germline V gene, CDR1 is LNHNV and CDR2 is YYDKDF (reference sequence). This CDR3 is built from 14 residues. The V end was cut by 1 base, the J end by 5 bases, with 11 bases between.

The chain joins TRBV12-3 or TRBV12-4 to TRBJ2-2; the D call may be TRBD1 or TRBD2 (6 bases each). The length of the CDR3 is 16 residues. V was shortened by 5 bases and J by 0 bases, with 13 bases between the two germline ends. The CDR3 DNA is TGTGCCAGCAGTCCAGAGAGGGGGGCGAACACCGGGGAGCTGTTTTTT. As protein: CASSPERGANTGELFF.

The chain recombines TRBV5-5 with TRBJ2-1, with TRBD2 matching over 7 bases. The germline V gene encodes CDR1 SGHKS and CDR2 YYEKEE (reference sequence). CDR3 length: 15 amino acids. The V segment lost 1 base and the J segment 2 bases; nucleotides outside the gene matches: 3. CDR3 DNA sequence: TGTGCCAGCAGCTTGCACGGGAGGACCTACAATGAGCAGTTCTTC. It translates to CASSLHGRTYNEQFF.

V usage is TRBV12-3 or TRBV12-4 and J usage is TRBJ2-4; D unclear. This CDR3 contains 14 residues. V shed 8 bases and J shed 0 bases, with 11 bases lying between them. In DNA, the CDR3 is TGTGCCAGCGGCGCGTCAGTAGCCAAAAACATTCAGTACTTC. Its translation is CASGASVAKNIQYF.

The chain is built from TRBV6-2 or TRBV6-3 and TRBJ2-1, with 11 bases aligning to TRBD2. V was clipped by 8 bases and J by 14 bases; unmatched bases: 14. The germline CDR1 and CDR2 sequences are MNHEY and SVGEGT. This CDR3 contains 14 residues. CDR3 sequence reads: CASDYSGRAKLEFF. CDR3 coding DNA: TGTGCCAGCGATTATAGCGGGAGGGCCAAACTGGAGTTCTTC.

The CDR3 nucleotides read TGTGCCAGCAGTTCTAGCGTACACGCGAACACCGGGGAGCTGTTTTTT. As protein: CASSSSVHANTGELFF. V and J are TRBV6-7 and TRBJ2-2; TRBD2 might be the D (6 bases). TRBV6-7 is given ORF status, its function remaining uncertain. The CDR3 length is 16 residues. Between the trimmed V and J ends, which lost 4 bases and 0 bases, there was a span of 12 bases.

The chain couples TRBV5-6 to TRBJ1-5, with D unclear. Trimming stripped 0 bases from V and 2 bases from J, with 9 bases between. This CDR3 comprises 15 residues. Germline V gene lookup returns CDR1 SGHDT and CDR2 YYEEEE. CDR3 nucleotides: TGTGCCAGCAGCTTGGACGGCAACGGCAATCAGCCCCAGCATTTT. This encodes CASSLDGNGNQPQHF.

V gene TRBV2 combines with J gene TRBJ1-2; D uncertain. Germline CDR1 and CDR2: SNHLY and FYNNEI. Trimming pared 1 base from V and 8 bases from J, leaving 8 bases between. This CDR3 comprises 12 residues. CDR3 sequence reads: CASSEGTRGYTF. The CDR3 nucleotides are TGTGCCAGCAGTGAAGGGACCCGAGGCTACACCTTC.

This clonotype was observed at least ten times. This chain joins TRBV20-1 and TRBJ2-3; possibly TRBD2 for D (6 bases). Deletions cut 5 bases from V and 2 bases from J, with 11 bases between. Germline assignment: CDR1 DFQATT and CDR2 SNEGSKA (reference sequence). The CDR3 runs 13 residues. CDR3 loop: CSAPRGTTDTQYF. In nucleotides, the CDR3 is TGCAGTGCTCCCCGCGGGACCACAGATACGCAGTATTTT.

This chain joins TRBV19 and TRBJ1-1; TRBD1 matches at 7 bases. Trimming at V came to 5 bases and at J to 11 bases, leaving 11 bases not matched to a gene. The CDR3 is 13 residues long. Germline-derived CDR1 and CDR2 are LNHDA and SQIVND (reference sequence). The CDR3 DNA follows: TGTGCCAGTAGTCGCGGACAGGCCAGACAGGCTTTCTTT. Encoded protein: CASSRGQARQAFF. Using reference TRBV19 and TRBJ1-1 for the parts outside the CDR3, the full variable domain is DGGITQSPKYLFRKEGQNVTLSCEQNLNHDAMYWYRQDPGQGLRLIYYSQIVNDFQKGDIAEGYSVSREKKESFPLTVTSAQKNPTAFYLCASSRGQARQAFFGQGTRLTVV.

This chain links TRBV4-1 with TRBJ2-1; 7 positions match TRBD2. CDR3 length: 16 residues. J gave up 4 bases and V 2 bases, and 8 bases lay outside the gene matches. Germline lookup yields CDR1 MGHRA and CDR2 YSYEKL. CDR3 sequence reads: CASSQTAGTKYNEQFF. CDR3 coding DNA: TGCGCCAGCAGCCAAACCGCCGGGACTAAGTACAATGAGCAGTTCTTC.

This clonotype showed up just a few times. V usage is TRBV6-2 or TRBV6-3 and J usage is TRBJ2-7, with TRBD2 identical over 12 bases. This CDR3 region has 15 residues. The germline V gene has CDR1 MNHEY and CDR2 SVGEGT. V gave up 2 bases and J gave up 5 bases; unmatched junction bases: 4. CDR3 DNA sequence: TGTGCCAGCAGTTACCGAAGACTAGCGGGAGACGAGCAGTACTTC. Its protein product is CASSYRRLAGDEQYF.